This is a list of T cell receptor beta chains from one sample in a study of Ad26.COV2.S vaccination and SARS-CoV-2 variants. TCRdb's table, derived via immunoSEQ multiplex PCR, lists solely in-frame clones and lacks some. The table includes some 480,000 clones, approximately 90% detected once. The material sequenced was peripheral blood, taken in a trial of Ad26.COV2.S vaccine versus placebo. The source is a person between 18 and 59 years old who received the Ad26.COV2.S COVID-19 vaccine or a placebo. CDR3s include the opening cysteine and the closing phenylalanine or tryptophan. D genes are given only for firm matches. Size tells how often a clone was seen (once, few, many) or the class of an expanded clone, and some rows leave it out.

V: TRBV30
size: once
J: TRBJ1-1
D: NA
CDR3: CAWSRTTEAFF
DNA: TGTGCCTGGAGTAGGACCACTGAAGCTTTCTTT

V: TRBV9
size: NA
J: TRBJ2-1
D: NA
CDR3: CASSVQPSSYNEQFF
DNA: TGTGCCAGCAGCGTTCAGCCGAGCTCCTACAATGAGCAGTTCTTC

V: TRBV20-1
size: NA
J: TRBJ1-1
D: NA
CDR3: CSAEVQVEAFF
DNA: TGCAGTGCTGAGGTGCAGGTCGAAGCTTTCTTT

V: TRBV29-1
size: NA
J: TRBJ2-7
D: TRBD2
CDR3: CSVDGLAGGNSYEQYF
DNA: TGCAGCGTTGACGGACTAGCGGGAGGTAACTCCTACGAGCAGTACTTC

V: TRBV4-3
size: NA
J: TRBJ2-2
D: TRBD2
CDR3: CASSQGGLAGNTGELFF
DNA: TGCGCCAGCAGCCAAGGTGGGCTAGCGGGGAACACCGGGGAGCTGTTTTTT

V: TRBV15
size: NA
J: TRBJ1-3
D: NA
CDR3: CATSTPRPGPSGNTIYF
DNA: TGTGCCACCAGCACACCACGGCCAGGACCCTCTGGAAACACCATATATTTT

V: TRBV28
size: NA
J: TRBJ1-1
D: NA
CDR3: CASSLEDREAFF
DNA: TGTGCCAGCAGTTTGGAAGACAGGGAAGCTTTCTTT

V: TRBV2
size: NA
J: TRBJ1-2
D: TRBD1
CDR3: CASSLGTGGGGGYTF
DNA: TGTGCCAGCAGTTTAGGGACAGGGGGCGGTGGTGGCTACACCTTC

V: TRBV5-4
size: NA
J: TRBJ2-3
D: TRBD2
CDR3: CASSRRLAASTDTQYF
DNA: TGTGCCAGCAGCCGTAGACTAGCTGCTAGCACAGATACGCAGTATTTT

V: TRBV20-1
size: NA
J: TRBJ2-7
D: NA
CDR3: CSASGVGEQYF
DNA: TGCAGTGCCTCGGGGGTGGGAGAGCAGTACTTC

V: TRBV28
size: NA
J: TRBJ1-1
D: NA
CDR3: CASLTGNTEAFF
DNA: TGTGCCAGTCTAACAGGGAACACTGAAGCTTTCTTT

V: TRBV24-1
size: NA
J: TRBJ1-5
D: TRBD1
CDR3: CATTRAEDREGHLLSNQPQHF
DNA: TGTGCCACCACTCGGGCTGAGGACAGGGAAGGCCATCTCCTTAGCAATCAGCCCCAGCATTTT

V: TRBV19
size: NA
J: TRBJ1-2
D: NA
CDR3: CASRGERNYGYTF
DNA: TGTGCCAGTAGAGGGGAAAGGAACTATGGCTACACCTTC

V: TRBV5-1
size: NA
J: TRBJ2-3
D: NA
CDR3: CASSYWTTGTSTDTQYF
DNA: TGCGCCAGCAGCTACTGGACCACGGGGACTAGCACAGATACGCAGTATTTT

V: TRBV18
size: NA
J: TRBJ2-1
D: NA
CDR3: CASSPRGGGTGHNEQFF
DNA: TGTGCCAGCTCACCACGAGGCGGAGGGACTGGACACAATGAGCAGTTCTTC

V: TRBV9
size: NA
J: TRBJ2-7
D: NA
CDR3: CASSVAVSSYEQYF
DNA: TGTGCCAGCAGCGTAGCGGTAAGCTCCTACGAGCAGTACTTC

V: TRBV5-5
size: NA
J: TRBJ1-3
D: NA
CDR3: CASSLVGLLSGNTIYF
DNA: TGTGCCAGCAGCTTGGTCGGACTCCTCTCTGGAAACACCATATATTTT

V: TRBV29-1
size: NA
J: TRBJ1-3
D: NA
CDR3: CSVVPGEAAGNTIYF
DNA: TGCAGCGTTGTCCCCGGCGAGGCGGCTGGAAACACCATATATTTT